This passage covers 18 T cell receptor beta chains from one sample sequenced in a study. TCRdb ran MiXCR on the 5' RACE reads and lists one entry per CDR3 protein. The sample lists under 6,500 distinct CDR3 sequences, about 75% seen once, with 3% to 5% in the top ten. The sample consisted of memory CD4+ T cells sorted from a lymph node. Subset specified: memory CD4+ T cells, CD4+CD45RO+CD25-. The receptors shown here come from a female donor with breast cancer.

This rearrangement joins TRBV18 to TRBJ2-5, with TRBD2 as a possible D gene (7 bases). The CDR3 runs to 15 residues. Germline V CDR1 and CDR2: KGHSH, LQKENI. Deletions cut 4 bases from V and 2 bases from J, with 14 bases between. The CDR3 sequence: CASSLAGGRQETQYF. The CDR3 bases are TGTGCCAGCTCACTGGCCGGGGGGCGGCAAGAGACCCAGTACTTC.

The rearrangement joins TRBV5-6 to TRBJ2-1, with D possibly TRBD2 on 5 matching bases. The V and J ends lost 0 bases and 5 bases respectively, with 9 bases between them. This CDR3 comprises 14 residues. CDR1 SGHDT and CDR2 YYEEEE come from the germline V gene. CDR3 coding DNA: TGTGCCAGCAGCTTGGCGGGATGGGACAATGAGCAGTTCTTC. Its translation is CASSLAGWDNEQFF.

The table lists this clonotype with a few counts. V gene TRBV7-3 combines with J gene TRBJ2-5; perhaps TRBD2 as D (6 bases). The CDR3 consists of 13 residues. Germline loops: CDR1 SGHTA, CDR2 FQGTGA. Trimming pared 3 bases from V and 2 bases from J, leaving 7 bases between. The CDR3 spells CASSLGGQETQYF. CDR3 DNA sequence: TGTGCCAGCAGCTTGGGGGGACAAGAGACCCAGTACTTC.

The V call is TRBV20-1, the J call TRBJ1-1; D is unclear. The CDR3 is 10 residues long. CDR1 and CDR2 (germline): DFQATT, SNEGSKA (reference sequence). CDR3: CSRLGGEAFF. The CDR3 nucleotides read TGCAGCAGACTGGGCGGTGAAGCTTTCTTT.

Only one count was recorded for this clonotype. Possible read error: a much larger clone is one base away. This sequence joins TRBV7-3 and TRBJ2-1; 13 positions match TRBD2. CDR3 length: 17 residues. The germline CDR1 and CDR2 sequences are SGHTA and FQGTGA. With 5 bases clipped from V and 5 bases from J, the junction kept 9 bases outside the gene matches. The CDR3 sequence: CASSAKAGLAGHNEQFF. In DNA, the CDR3 is TGTGCCAGCAGCGCGAAAGCGGGACTAGCGGGGCACAATGAGCAGTTCTTC.

The chain links TRBV20-1 to TRBJ2-7, with 7 bases that match TRBD2. The CDR3 extends over 13 amino acids. Germline V gene data show CDR1 as DFQATT and CDR2 as SNEGSKA (reference sequence). The junction had 9 bases not matched to a gene; V was cut back by 6 bases and J by 4 bases. CDR3 sequence reads: CSARSERGYEQYF. As DNA, the CDR3 is TGCAGTGCGCGAAGCGAGCGGGGTTACGAGCAGTACTTC.

The chain has TRBV7-7 and TRBJ2-1; 8 nucleotides agree with TRBD2. This CDR3 spans 17 amino acids. Germline CDR1 is SSHAT and CDR2 is FNYEAQ (reference sequence). CDR3 bases: TGTGCTAGCGGCGGTAGCGGGACCCCATCTTTATACAATGAGCAGTTCTTC. It encodes CASGGSGTPSLYNEQFF.

The CDR3 is CSASGTDTQYF. DNA for the CDR3: TGCAGTGCTAGTGGGACAGATACGCAGTATTTT. J is TRBJ2-3 and V is TRBV20-1; D unclear. CDR3 length: 11 amino acids. The germline V and J ends were trimmed by 3 bases and 3 bases, with 4 bases remaining between them. The germline V gene has CDR1 DFQATT and CDR2 SNEGSKA (reference sequence).

The chain has TRBV4-1 and TRBJ1-6, with a weak D call TRBD1 (5 bases). This CDR3 contains 16 residues. V dropped 0 bases and J dropped 3 bases, with 9 bases sitting between them. Germline V gives CDR1 MGHRA, CDR2 YSYEKL. CDR3 loop: CASSQDAGGYNSPLHF. The CDR3, as DNA: TGCGCCAGCAGCCAAGATGCGGGGGGCTATAATTCACCCCTCCACTTT.

There are a few counts of this clonotype. The chain links TRBV4-2 to TRBJ2-3; 11 bases are a match to TRBD1. After removal of 1 base from V and 6 bases from J, the junction contained 6 bases not matched to a gene. The germline V gene has CDR1 LGHNA and CDR2 YNFKEQ. The CDR3 contains 16 residues. The CDR3 sequence: CASSQGSGQGADTQYF. CDR3 DNA: TGTGCCAGCAGCCAAGGAAGCGGACAGGGGGCGGATACGCAGTATTTT.

The J gene is TRBJ1-5, the V gene TRBV7-9, with D perhaps TRBD1 (5 bases). V was trimmed by 5 bases and J by 1 base, leaving 9 bases between them. CDR1 and CDR2 from the germline V gene are SEHNR and FQNEAQ (reference sequence). This CDR3 is built from 14 residues. CDR3 nucleotides: TGTGCCAGCAGCCCTCCAGGGAGCAATCAGCCCCAGCATTTT. Amino acids: CASSPPGSNQPQHF.

This sequence joins TRBV20-1 and TRBJ2-7, with 10 bases matching TRBD2. V lost 5 bases and J lost 3; bases outside the gene matches: 7. Germline V lookup: CDR1 DFQATT, CDR2 SNEGSKA (reference sequence). The CDR3 loop spans 14 amino acids. Written as DNA, the CDR3 is TGCAGTGCTGAAACTAGCGGGGACCACTACGAGCAGTACTTC. Protein sequence: CSAETSGDHYEQYF.

The chain combines TRBV6-6 with TRBJ1-5; D call uncertain. The CDR3 loop spans 16 amino acids. Trimming cost V 6 bases and J 3 bases, with 18 bases left between them. CDR1 is MNHNY and CDR2 is SVGAGI in the germline V gene (reference sequence). CDR3 coding DNA: TGTGCCAGCAGCCCAACCCTTAATTTCGACAATCAGCCCCAGCATTTT. It translates to CASSPTLNFDNQPQHF.

The chain has TRBV7-9 and TRBJ2-5; D is possibly TRBD1 (6 bases). From germline, CDR1 is SEHNR and CDR2 FQNEAQ (reference sequence). This CDR3 is 15 amino acids long. The V gene lost 2 bases and the J gene lost 5 bases, with 15 bases spanning the gap. CDR3 nucleotide sequence: TGTGCCAGCAGCTTAAGTGGGCTCCAGGGGGAGACCCAGTACTTC. Translation: CASSLSGLQGETQYF.

This chain's CDR3 is CASRKGVPYEQYF. CDR3 nucleotides: TGTGCCAGCAGAAAAGGGGTACCCTACGAGCAGTACTTC. J is TRBJ2-7 and V is TRBV7-2; D may be TRBD1 (5 bases). V lost 6 bases and J 2 bases, leaving 11 bases between the germline ends. This CDR3 comprises 13 residues. Germline V CDR1 and CDR2: SGHTA, FQGNSA.

This clonotype has a handful of counts. The J gene is TRBJ1-5, the V gene TRBV7-6; 8 bases are a match to TRBD1. CDR1 is SGHVS and CDR2 is FNYEAQ in the germline V gene. The CDR3 length is 19 residues. The trim removed 0 bases at V and 0 bases at J, leaving 10 bases unmatched. Here the CDR3 reads CASSLAPTGALDSNQPQHF. The CDR3 coding sequence is TGTGCCAGCAGCTTAGCCCCGACAGGGGCCCTGGATAGCAATCAGCCCCAGCATTTT.

The CDR3 DNA reads as TGTGCCAGCAGTTCCTCGGCGGGCAGGGAATTAGCGGGAGCGCCGGGTGAGCAGTTCTTC. Translation: CASSSSAGRELAGAPGEQFF. The rearrangement joins TRBV2 to TRBJ2-1; 9 nucleotides align to TRBD2. Germline lookup yields CDR1 SNHLY and CDR2 FYNNEI. After removal of 5 bases from V and 9 bases from J, the junction contained 26 bases not matched to a gene. CDR3 size: 20 residues.

This chain links TRBV20-1 with TRBJ2-6; TRBD2 aligns across 8 bases. The CDR3 is made up of 14 amino acids. CDR1 DFQATT and CDR2 SNEGSKA come from the germline V gene (reference sequence). CDR3 nucleotides: TGCAGCATTGCGGGGGGAGGCGGGGCCAACGTCCTGACTTTC. This sequence encodes CSIAGGGGANVLTF.